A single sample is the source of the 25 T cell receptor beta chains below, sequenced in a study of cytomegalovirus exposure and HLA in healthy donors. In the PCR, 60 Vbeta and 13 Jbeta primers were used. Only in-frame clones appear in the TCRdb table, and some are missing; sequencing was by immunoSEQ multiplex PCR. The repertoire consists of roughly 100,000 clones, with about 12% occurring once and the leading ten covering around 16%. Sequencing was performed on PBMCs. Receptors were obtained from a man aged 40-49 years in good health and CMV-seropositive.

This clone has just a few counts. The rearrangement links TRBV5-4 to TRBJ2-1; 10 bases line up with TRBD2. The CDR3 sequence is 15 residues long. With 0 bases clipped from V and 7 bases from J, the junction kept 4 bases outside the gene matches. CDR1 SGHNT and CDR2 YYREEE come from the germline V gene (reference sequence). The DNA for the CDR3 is TGTGCCAGCAGCTTGGAAGCGGGAGGGCGTAATGAGCAGTTCTTC. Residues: CASSLEAGGRNEQFF.

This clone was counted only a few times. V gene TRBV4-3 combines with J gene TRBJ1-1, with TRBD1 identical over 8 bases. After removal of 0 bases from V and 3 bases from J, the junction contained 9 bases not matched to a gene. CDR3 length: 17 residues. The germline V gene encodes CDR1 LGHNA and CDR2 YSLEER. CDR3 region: CASSQELDRVWYTEAFF. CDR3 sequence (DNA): TGCGCCAGCAGCCAAGAGCTGGACAGGGTATGGTACACTGAAGCTTTCTTT.

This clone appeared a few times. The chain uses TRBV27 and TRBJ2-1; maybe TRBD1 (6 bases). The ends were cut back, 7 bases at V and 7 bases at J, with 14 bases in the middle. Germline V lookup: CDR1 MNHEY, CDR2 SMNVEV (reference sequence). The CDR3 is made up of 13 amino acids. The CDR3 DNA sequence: TGTGCCAGCACCCCCACAGGGTGGAATGAGCAGTTCTTC. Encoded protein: CASTPTGWNEQFF.

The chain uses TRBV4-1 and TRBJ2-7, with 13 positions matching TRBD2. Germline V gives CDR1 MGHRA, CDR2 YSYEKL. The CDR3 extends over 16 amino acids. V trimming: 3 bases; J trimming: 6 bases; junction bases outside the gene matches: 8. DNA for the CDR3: TGCGCCAGCAGCCACCTAAGACTAGCGGGAGGAGGCGAGCAGTACTTC. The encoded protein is CASSHLRLAGGGEQYF.

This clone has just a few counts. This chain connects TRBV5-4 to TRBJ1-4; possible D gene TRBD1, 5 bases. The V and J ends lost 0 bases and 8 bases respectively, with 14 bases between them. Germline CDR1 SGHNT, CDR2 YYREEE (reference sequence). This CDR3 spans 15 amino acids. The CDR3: CASSLEGGAGEKLFF. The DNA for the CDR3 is TGTGCCAGCAGCTTGGAGGGAGGGGCTGGAGAAAAACTGTTTTTT. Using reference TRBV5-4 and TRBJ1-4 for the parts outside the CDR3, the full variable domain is ETGVTQSPTHLIKTRGQQVTLRCSSQSGHNTVSWYQQALGQGPQFIFQYYREEENGRGNFPPRFSGLQFPNYSSELNVNALELDDSALYLCASSLEGGAGEKLFFGSGTQLSVL.

The DNA for the CDR3 is TGTGCCAGCAGCGCCGGACTAGCGGGCCCCTACGAGCAGTACTTC. It yields the protein CASSAGLAGPYEQYF. This chain joins TRBV9 and TRBJ2-7, with 11 bases matching TRBD2. Germline V gives CDR1 SGDLS, CDR2 YYNGEE. Unmatched junction bases numbered 4, after V lost 3 bases and J lost 2 bases. The CDR3 contains 15 residues. The full variable domain, with the rest looked up from reference TRBV9 and TRBJ2-7, is DSGVTQTPKHLITATGQRVTLRCSPRSGDLSVYWYQQSLDQGLQFLIQYYNGEERAKGNILERFSAQQFPDLHSELNLSSLELGDSALYFCASSAGLAGPYEQYFGPGTRLTVT.

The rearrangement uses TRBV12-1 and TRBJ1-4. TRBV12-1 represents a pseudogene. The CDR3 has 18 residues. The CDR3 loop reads CASSFSHKADSVGEKLFF. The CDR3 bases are TGTGCCAGCAGCTTTTCCCACAAAGCGGATTCGGTAGGGGAAAAACTGTTTTTT.

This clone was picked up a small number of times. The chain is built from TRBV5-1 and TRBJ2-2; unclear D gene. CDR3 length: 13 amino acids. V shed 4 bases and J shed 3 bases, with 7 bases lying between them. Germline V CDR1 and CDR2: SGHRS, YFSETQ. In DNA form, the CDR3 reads TGCGCCAGCAGCCCACTTGACACCGGGGAGCTGTTTTTT. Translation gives CASSPLDTGELFF.

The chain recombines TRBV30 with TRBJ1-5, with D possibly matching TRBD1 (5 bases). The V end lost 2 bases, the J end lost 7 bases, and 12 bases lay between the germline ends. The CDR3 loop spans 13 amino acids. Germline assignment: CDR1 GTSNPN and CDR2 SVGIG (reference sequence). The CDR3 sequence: CAWSTVGGQPQHF. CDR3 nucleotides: TGTGCCTGGAGTACCGTCGGGGGGCAGCCCCAGCATTTT.

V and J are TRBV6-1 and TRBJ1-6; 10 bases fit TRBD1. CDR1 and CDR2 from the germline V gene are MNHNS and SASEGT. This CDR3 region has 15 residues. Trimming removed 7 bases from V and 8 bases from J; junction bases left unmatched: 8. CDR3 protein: CASIKDRGHDSPLHF. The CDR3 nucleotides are TGTGCCAGCATTAAAGACAGGGGGCATGATTCACCCCTCCACTTT.

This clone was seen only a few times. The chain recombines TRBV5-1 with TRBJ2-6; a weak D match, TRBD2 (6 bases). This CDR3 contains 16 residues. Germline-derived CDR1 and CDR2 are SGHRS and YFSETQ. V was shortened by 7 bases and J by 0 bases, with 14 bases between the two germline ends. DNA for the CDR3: TGCGCCAGCCGTACCGCGGGGAACTCTGGGGCCAACGTCCTGACTTTC. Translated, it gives CASRTAGNSGANVLTF.

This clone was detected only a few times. CDR3 DNA sequence: TGCGCCAGCAGCCAAGTCCAGACTAGCGGGTTGTACGAGCAGTACTTC. The encoded protein is CASSQVQTSGLYEQYF. The J gene is TRBJ2-7, the V gene TRBV4-1; the match to TRBD2 covers 10 bases. The V segment lost 1 base and the J segment 4 bases; nucleotides outside the gene matches: 7. This CDR3 has 16 amino acids. Looked up from germline, CDR1 is MGHRA and CDR2 is YSYEKL.

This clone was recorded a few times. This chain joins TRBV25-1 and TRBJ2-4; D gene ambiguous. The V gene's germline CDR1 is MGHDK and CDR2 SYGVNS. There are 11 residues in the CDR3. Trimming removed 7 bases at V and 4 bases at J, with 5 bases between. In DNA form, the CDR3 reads TGTGCCAGCAAGGAGAAAAACATTCAGTACTTC. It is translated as CASKEKNIQYF.

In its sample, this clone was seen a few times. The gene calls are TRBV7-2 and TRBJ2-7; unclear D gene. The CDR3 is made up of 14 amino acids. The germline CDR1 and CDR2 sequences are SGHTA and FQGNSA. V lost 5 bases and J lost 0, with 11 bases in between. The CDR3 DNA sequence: TGTGCCAGCAGCATAGACTGGAGCTCCTACGAGCAGTACTTC. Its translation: CASSIDWSSYEQYF.

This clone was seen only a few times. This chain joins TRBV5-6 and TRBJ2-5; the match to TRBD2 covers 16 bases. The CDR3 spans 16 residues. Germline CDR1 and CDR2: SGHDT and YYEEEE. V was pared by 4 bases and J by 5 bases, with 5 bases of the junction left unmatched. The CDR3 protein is CASSPGLAGGGETQYF. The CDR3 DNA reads TGTGCCAGCAGCCCGGGACTAGCGGGAGGGGGGGAGACCCAGTACTTC.

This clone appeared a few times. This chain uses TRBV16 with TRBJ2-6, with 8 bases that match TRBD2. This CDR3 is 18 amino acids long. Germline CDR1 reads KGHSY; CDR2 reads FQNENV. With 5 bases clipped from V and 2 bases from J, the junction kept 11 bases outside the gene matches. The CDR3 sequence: CASSGGPAGEAGANVLTF. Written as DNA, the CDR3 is TGTGCCAGCAGCGGAGGGCCAGCGGGAGAGGCTGGGGCCAACGTCCTGACTTTC.

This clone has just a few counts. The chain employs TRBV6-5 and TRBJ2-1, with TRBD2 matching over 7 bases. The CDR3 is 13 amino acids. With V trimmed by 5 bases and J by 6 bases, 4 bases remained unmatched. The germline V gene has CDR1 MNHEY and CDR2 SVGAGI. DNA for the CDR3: TGTGCCAGCAGTACCCGACTAGCCAATGAGCAGTTCTTC. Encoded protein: CASSTRLANEQFF.

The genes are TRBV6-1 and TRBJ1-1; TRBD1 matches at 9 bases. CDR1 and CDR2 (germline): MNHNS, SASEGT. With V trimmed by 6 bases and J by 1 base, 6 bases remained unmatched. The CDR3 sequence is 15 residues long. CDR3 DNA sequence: TGTGCCAGCAGCAACCGACAGGGGGGGAACACTGAAGCTTTCTTT. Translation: CASSNRQGGNTEAFF.

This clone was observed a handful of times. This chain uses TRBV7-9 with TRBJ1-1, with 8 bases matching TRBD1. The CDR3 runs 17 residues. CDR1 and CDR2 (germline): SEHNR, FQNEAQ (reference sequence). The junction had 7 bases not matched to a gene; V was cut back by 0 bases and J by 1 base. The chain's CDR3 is CASSLAGTGGPNTEAFF. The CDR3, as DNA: TGTGCCAGCAGCTTAGCGGGAACAGGGGGACCGAACACTGAAGCTTTCTTT.

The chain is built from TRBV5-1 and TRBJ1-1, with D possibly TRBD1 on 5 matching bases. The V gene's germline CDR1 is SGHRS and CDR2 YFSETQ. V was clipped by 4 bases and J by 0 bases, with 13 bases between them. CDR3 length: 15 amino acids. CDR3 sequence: CASSPPYRMNTEAFF. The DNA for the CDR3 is TGCGCCAGCAGCCCCCCTTACAGGATGAACACTGAAGCTTTCTTT.

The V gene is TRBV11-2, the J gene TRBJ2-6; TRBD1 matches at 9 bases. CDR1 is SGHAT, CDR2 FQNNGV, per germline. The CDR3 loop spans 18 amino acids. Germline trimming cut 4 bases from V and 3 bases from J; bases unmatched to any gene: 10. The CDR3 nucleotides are TGTGCCAGCAGCTCCCACAGGGGGCGTACGGTTGGGGCCAACGTCCTGACTTTC. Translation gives CASSSHRGRTVGANVLTF.

This CDR3 reads CASRPQGPPYEQYF. The CDR3 DNA is TGTGCCAGCAGACCCCAGGGCCCCCCCTACGAGCAGTACTTC. V and J are TRBV28 and TRBJ2-7; tentative D call: TRBD1 (5 bases). Germline CDR1 and CDR2: MDHEN and SYDVKM. This CDR3 has 14 residues. V was cut by 6 bases and J by 2 bases, with 14 bases left in between.

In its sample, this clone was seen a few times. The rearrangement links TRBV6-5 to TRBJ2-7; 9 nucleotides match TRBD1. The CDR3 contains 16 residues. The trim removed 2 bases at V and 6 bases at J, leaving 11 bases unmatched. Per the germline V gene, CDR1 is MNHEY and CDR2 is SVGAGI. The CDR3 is CASSYATGGQRFEQYF. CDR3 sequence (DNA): TGTGCCAGCAGTTACGCGACAGGGGGACAGCGTTTCGAGCAGTACTTC.

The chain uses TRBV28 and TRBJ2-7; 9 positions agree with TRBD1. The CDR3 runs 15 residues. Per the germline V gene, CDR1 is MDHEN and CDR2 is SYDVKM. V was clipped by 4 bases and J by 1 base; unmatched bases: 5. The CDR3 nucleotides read TGTGCCAGCAGTTCGGGAGACAGGGGGTCCTACGAGCAGTACTTC. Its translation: CASSSGDRGSYEQYF.

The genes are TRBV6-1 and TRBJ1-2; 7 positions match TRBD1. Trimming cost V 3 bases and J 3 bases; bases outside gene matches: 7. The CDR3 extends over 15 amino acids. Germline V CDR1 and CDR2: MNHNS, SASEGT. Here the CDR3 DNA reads TGTGCCAGCAGTGATAGTGGCAGGGGGGACTATGGCTACACCTTC. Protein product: CASSDSGRGDYGYTF.